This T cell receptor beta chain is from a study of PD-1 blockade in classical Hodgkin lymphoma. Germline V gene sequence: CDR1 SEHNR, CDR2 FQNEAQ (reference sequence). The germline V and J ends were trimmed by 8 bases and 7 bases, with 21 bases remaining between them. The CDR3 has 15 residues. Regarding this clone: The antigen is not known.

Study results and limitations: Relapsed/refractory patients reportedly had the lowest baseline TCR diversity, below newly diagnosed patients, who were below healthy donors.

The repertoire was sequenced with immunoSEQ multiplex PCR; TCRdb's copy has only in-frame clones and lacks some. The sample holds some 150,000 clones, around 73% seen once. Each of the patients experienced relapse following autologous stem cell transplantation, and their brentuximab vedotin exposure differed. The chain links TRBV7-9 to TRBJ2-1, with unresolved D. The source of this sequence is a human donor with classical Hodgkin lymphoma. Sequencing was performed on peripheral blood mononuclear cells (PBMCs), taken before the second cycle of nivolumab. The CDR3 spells CASGLPENHRNEQFF. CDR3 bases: TGTGCCAGCGGGCTCCCGGAGAATCATAGGAATGAGCAGTTCTTC.